A single sample gave rise to the 17 T cell receptor beta chains below, sequenced in a study of OX40 agonist ivuxolimab in advanced cancers. Sequenced by immunoSEQ multiplex PCR; TCRdb stores in-frame clones only, minus some. The repertoire holds 25,000 to 30,000 clones, more than 75% seen once, with about a fifth in the top ten. The source was CD4+ or CD8+ T cells sorted from blood, collected in a trial of the OX40 agonist ivuxolimab. These receptor sequences come from an adult with an advanced solid tumor such as melanoma, head and neck, liver or kidney cancer.

The chain employs TRBV5-5 and TRBJ2-7, with TRBD2 matching over 10 bases. The CDR3 totals 17 residues. Trimming took 3 bases from V and 4 from J; bases not matched to a gene: 13. Germline V gene data show CDR1 as SGHKS and CDR2 as YYEKEE (reference sequence). The CDR3 DNA is TGTGCCAGCAGCTCCCAGACTAGCGGGCACCCAACGTACGAGCAGTACTTC. Amino acid sequence: CASSSQTSGHPTYEQYF.

The chain uses TRBV29-1 and TRBJ2-1; 8 bases are shared with TRBD1. The CDR3 has 15 residues. Germline V lookup: CDR1 SQVTM, CDR2 ANQGSEA. The V and J ends lost 8 bases and 5 bases, in that order; junction bases with no gene match: 14. The CDR3, as DNA: TGCAGCTCAGAACCACAGGGGGTAGGGGACAATGAGCAGTTCTTC. It is translated as CSSEPQGVGDNEQFF.

This chain uses TRBV4-2 with TRBJ2-3; 8 nucleotides match TRBD2. The V gene's germline CDR1 is LGHNA and CDR2 YNFKEQ. Trimming cost V 0 bases and J 5 bases; bases outside gene matches: 13. The CDR3 has 18 amino acids. The CDR3 DNA follows: TGTGCCAGCAGCCAAGAAGGTGTCGGGGGGGCACTGGTAGATACGCAGTATTTT. This codes for CASSQEGVGGALVDTQYF.

The gene calls are TRBV7-9 and TRBJ1-6; D is possibly TRBD1 (6 bases). The CDR3 spans 15 residues. The germline gives CDR1 SEHNR, CDR2 FQNEAQ (reference sequence). CDR3 coding DNA: TGTTTGAGCAGCTCGTCACAGGGAACGACATCACCCCTCCACTTT. Its protein is CLSSSSQGTTSPLHF.

This chain links TRBV7-2 with TRBJ2-5; D unclear. The CDR3 has 17 amino acids. Trimming stripped 6 bases from V and 0 bases from J, with 20 bases between. Germline CDR1 SGHTA, CDR2 FQGNSA. The CDR3 spells CASSLPQGPNYQETQYF. The CDR3 DNA reads TGTGCCAGCAGTCTACCCCAAGGGCCCAATTACCAAGAGACCCAGTACTTC.

The V and J genes are TRBV7-9 and TRBJ1-1; TRBD1 might be the D (5 bases). Trimming left V 5 bases short and J 4 bases short, with 14 bases between. The CDR3 has 14 amino acids. The germline V gene encodes CDR1 SEHNR and CDR2 FQNEAQ (reference sequence). CDR3 in amino acids: CASSTQEGPTEAFF. In DNA, the CDR3 is TGTGCCAGCAGCACTCAGGAGGGGCCCACTGAAGCTTTCTTT.

In nucleotides, the CDR3 is TGTGCCAGCAGCTCGTCACCGGACGGCTACGAGCAGTACTTC. Its protein is CASSSSPDGYEQYF. The rearrangement uses TRBV7-6 and TRBJ2-7; D gene unclear. CDR3 length equals 14 residues. The V gene lost 4 bases and the J gene lost 3 bases, with 13 bases spanning the gap. Germline V gene sequence: CDR1 SGHVS, CDR2 FNYEAQ.

V and J are TRBV6-5 and TRBJ2-7, with TRBD1 as a possible D gene (6 bases). From germline, CDR1 is MNHEY and CDR2 SVGAGI. The CDR3 spans 13 residues. Trimming pared 2 bases from V and 6 bases from J, leaving 11 bases between. The CDR3 is CASSYVGAVEQYF. The DNA for the CDR3 is TGTGCCAGCAGTTACGTGGGGGCAGTCGAGCAGTACTTC.

This rearrangement joins TRBV29-1 to TRBJ2-2, with D perhaps assigned TRBD1 or TRBD2 (5 bases each). This CDR3 is built from 16 residues. Germline V CDR1 and CDR2: SQVTM, ANQGSEA. With 4 bases removed from V and 4 bases from J, the gap between germline ends came to 19 bases. The CDR3 here is CSVALEGPRSTGELFF. The CDR3 DNA reads as TGCAGCGTTGCTTTAGAGGGACCCCGATCCACCGGGGAGCTGTTTTTT.

V gene TRBV11-2 combines with J gene TRBJ1-5; possibly TRBD1 for D (6 bases). CDR3 length: 15 amino acids. Per the germline V gene, CDR1 is SGHAT and CDR2 is FQNNGV. V dropped 0 bases and J dropped 6 bases, with 12 bases sitting between them. CDR3 coding DNA: TGTGCCAGCAGCTTAGACAGGGTAGGGGGTCAGCCCCAGCATTTT. Encoded protein: CASSLDRVGGQPQHF.

The chain recombines TRBV10-3 with TRBJ2-7; 9 nucleotides align to TRBD1. Germline CDR1 is ENHRY and CDR2 is SYGVKD. CDR3 length: 15 residues. The junction had 6 bases not matched to a gene; V was cut back by 4 bases and J by 2 bases. Written as DNA, the CDR3 is TGTGCCATCAGTGGGGGGGGGACAGGGACCTACGAGCAGTACTTC. The encoded protein is CAISGGGTGTYEQYF.

The chain is built from TRBV9 and TRBJ2-5; no definite D call. This CDR3 has 13 residues. V was clipped by 0 bases and J by 4 bases, with 7 bases between them. The germline gives CDR1 SGDLS, CDR2 YYNGEE. CDR3 in DNA: TGTGCCAGCAGCGTAGCTACCCTAGAGACCCAGTACTTC. Its translation is CASSVATLETQYF.

This clone has a single count. The chain uses TRBV11-2 and TRBJ2-7; D may be TRBD1 (6 bases). V dropped 5 bases and J dropped 0 bases, with 20 bases sitting between them. CDR3 length: 17 amino acids. Germline CDR1 reads SGHAT; CDR2 reads FQNNGV. CDR3 nucleotide sequence: TGTGCCAGCAGCCCCCAGGAAAGAACAGGGAGCTCCTACGAGCAGTACTTC. Residues: CASSPQERTGSSYEQYF.

This chain connects TRBV5-6 to TRBJ2-4, with D possibly being TRBD2 (5 bases). Trimming pared 0 bases from V and 3 bases from J, leaving 7 bases between. The germline CDR1 and CDR2 sequences are SGHDT and YYEEEE. The CDR3 runs to 14 residues. The CDR3 bases are TGTGCCAGCAGCTTGGCGGGGAGCAAAAACATTCAGTACTTC. This encodes CASSLAGSKNIQYF.

The count of this clone is one. CDR3 DNA sequence: TGTGCCAGCAGTCCGATCCCACTAGCGGGAGTTGATGAGCAGTTCTTC. Amino acid sequence: CASSPIPLAGVDEQFF. This sequence joins TRBV27 and TRBJ2-1; 11 nucleotides agree with TRBD2. The CDR3 has 16 amino acids. With 5 bases clipped from V and 8 bases from J, the junction kept 11 bases outside the gene matches. The germline gives CDR1 MNHEY, CDR2 SMNVEV (reference sequence).

This rearrangement joins TRBV6-5 to TRBJ1-2; tentatively, D is TRBD1 (6 bases). V lost 2 bases and J 4 bases, leaving 14 bases between the germline ends. This CDR3 comprises 15 residues. Germline lookup yields CDR1 MNHEY and CDR2 SVGAGI. The DNA for the CDR3 is TGTGCCAGCAGTTACCTCGTAGGGGGTGGCTATGGCTACACCTTC. Amino acids: CASSYLVGGGYGYTF.

The chain has TRBV10-1 and TRBJ1-6, with D unclear. CDR3 size: 14 residues. From germline, CDR1 is WNHNN and CDR2 SYGVQD (reference sequence). Trimming pared 5 bases from V and 5 bases from J, leaving 10 bases between. For the CDR3, the DNA is TGCGCCAGCAGTCCGACCGCTGATAATTCACCCCTCCACTTT. It codes for CASSPTADNSPLHF.